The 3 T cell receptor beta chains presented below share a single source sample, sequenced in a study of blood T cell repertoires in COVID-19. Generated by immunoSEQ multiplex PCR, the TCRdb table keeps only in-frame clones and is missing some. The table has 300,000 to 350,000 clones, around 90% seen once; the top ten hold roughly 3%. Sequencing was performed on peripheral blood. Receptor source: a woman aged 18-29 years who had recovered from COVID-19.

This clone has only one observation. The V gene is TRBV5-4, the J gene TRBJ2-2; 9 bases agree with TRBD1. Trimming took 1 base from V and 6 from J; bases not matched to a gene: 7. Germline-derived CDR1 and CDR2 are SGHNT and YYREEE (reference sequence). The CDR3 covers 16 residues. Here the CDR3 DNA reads TGTGCCAGCAGCTTGTGGGGACAGGGTATCCCCGGGGAGCTGTTTTTT. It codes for CASSLWGQGIPGELFF.

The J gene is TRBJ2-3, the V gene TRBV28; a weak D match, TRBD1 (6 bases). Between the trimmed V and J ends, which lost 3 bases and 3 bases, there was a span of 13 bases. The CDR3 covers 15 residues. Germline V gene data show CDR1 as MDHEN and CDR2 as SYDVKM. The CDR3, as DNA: TGTGCCAGCAGTTTTGTCACAGGGATGACAGATACGCAGTATTTT. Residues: CASSFVTGMTDTQYF.

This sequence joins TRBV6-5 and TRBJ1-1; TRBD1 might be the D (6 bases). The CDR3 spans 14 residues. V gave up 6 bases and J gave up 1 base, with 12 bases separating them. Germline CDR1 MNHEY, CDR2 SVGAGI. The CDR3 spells CASSWGQENTEAFF. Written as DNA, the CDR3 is TGTGCCAGCAGCTGGGGGCAGGAGAACACTGAAGCTTTCTTT.